This T cell receptor beta chain was found in a study of shared clonotypes between healthy human individuals. TCRdb's table, derived via immunoSEQ multiplex PCR, lists solely in-frame clones and lacks some. Of 2.3 million or so clones listed, approximately 95% are singletons. Within Nashville, Tennessee resided all donors, each a Caucasian adult. Trimming stripped 4 bases from V and 3 bases from J, with 14 bases between. The CDR3 has 15 residues. Germline lookup yields CDR1 SNHLY and CDR2 FYNNEI. Sample: naive CD4+ T cells from PBMCs. The subset denotes: CD45RA+ positively selected. V and J are TRBV2 and TRBJ2-3, with D possibly TRBD1 on 5 matching bases. This clonotype originated in a man aged 18 to 30 in good health. Some clones in this sample may be carry-over from other donors' samples. CDR3 protein: CASSGRGRGTDTQYF. The CDR3 nucleotides are TGTGCCAGCAGTGGAAGGGGAAGGGGAACAGATACGCAGTATTTT.